This T cell receptor (beta chain) appears in the sequencing data of a study of shared clonotypes between healthy human individuals. The CDR3 covers 14 residues. Trimming stripped 7 bases from V and 0 bases from J, with 12 bases between. Germline V gene sequence: CDR1 LNHDA, CDR2 SQIVND (reference sequence). This clone was counted many times. Each donor was a Caucasian adult residing in Nashville, Tennessee. Per the study methods: Junction-only sequences without quality scores were provided by ImmunoSEQ, so filtering was different. Sequenced by immunoSEQ multiplex PCR; TCRdb stores in-frame clones only, minus some. V, J and clone size reflect that table, while D and trimming were determined from the DNA. The profile shows roughly 480,000 clones, roughly 85% of them singletons.

The source is a woman in her thirties or forties in good health. Some clones in this sample may be carry-over from other donors' samples. The rearrangement links TRBV19 to TRBJ2-5; maybe TRBD1 (6 bases). Sequences were obtained from PBMCs. This chain's CDR3 is CASKGDTYQETQYF. The DNA of the CDR3 is TGTGCCAGTAAAGGGGACACGTACCAAGAGACCCAGTACTTC.